The entry below describes one T cell receptor beta chain. Its target is unknown. This entry belongs to a study of cytomegalovirus exposure and HLA in healthy donors. Study information: In a previous analysis, some 120 million unique TCR beta sequences were found from roughly 200 million T cells. Study-wide results and limits: As was reported, the classifier diagnosed cytomegalovirus status with high specificity and sensitivity.

Per germline, CDR1 MNHNS and CDR2 SASEGT. The trim removed 8 bases at V and 6 bases at J, leaving 8 bases unmatched. CDR3 size: 13 residues. The PCR had 60 Vbeta and 13 Jbeta primers. The assay was immunoSEQ multiplex PCR, and TCRdb's table has in-frame clones only and misses some. The sample has 140,000 or so clones, 88% seen once. V gene TRBV6-1 combines with J gene TRBJ1-1; 8 bases are a match to TRBD1. The sample taken for sequencing was PBMCs. The clonotype comes from a woman aged 40 to 49 in good health and CMV-seronegative. The CDR3 here is CASSGQGRSEAFF. DNA of the CDR3: TGTGCCAGCTCCGGACAGGGAAGATCTGAAGCTTTCTTT.